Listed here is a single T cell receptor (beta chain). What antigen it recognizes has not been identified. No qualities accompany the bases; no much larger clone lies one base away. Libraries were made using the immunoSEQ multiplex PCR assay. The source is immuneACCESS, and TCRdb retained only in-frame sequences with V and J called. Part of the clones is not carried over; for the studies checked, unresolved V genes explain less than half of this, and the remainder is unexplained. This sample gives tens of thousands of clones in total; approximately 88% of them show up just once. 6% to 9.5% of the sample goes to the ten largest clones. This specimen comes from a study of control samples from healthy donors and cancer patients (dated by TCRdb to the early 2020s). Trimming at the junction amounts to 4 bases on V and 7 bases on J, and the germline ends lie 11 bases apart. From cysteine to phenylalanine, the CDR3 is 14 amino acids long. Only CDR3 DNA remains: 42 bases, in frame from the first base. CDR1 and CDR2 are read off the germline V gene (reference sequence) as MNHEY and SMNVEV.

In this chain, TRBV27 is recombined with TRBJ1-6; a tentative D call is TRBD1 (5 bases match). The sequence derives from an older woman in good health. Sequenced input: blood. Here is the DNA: TGTGCCAGCAGTTCAGGGTCAAGCAATTCACCCCTCCACTTT. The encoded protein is CASSSGSSNSPLHF.